The clone carrying this T cell receptor beta chain showed up just a few times. Its specificity is not known. V lost 4 bases and J lost 3, with 13 bases in between. Germline V gene lookup returns CDR1 SNHLY and CDR2 FYNNEI. The CDR3 contains 15 residues. TCRdb reanalysed the reads using MiXCR and keeps one entry per CDR3 protein. The sample has around 140,000 distinct CDR3 sequences; under 8.5% are singletons. This entry belongs to a study of T cell repertoires in cytomegalovirus infection. Looking at the study overall: Matching HLA type, along with CMV infection, was indicated by public TCR beta signatures.

Study observations and caveats: Carriage of CMV together with the relevant HLA was identifiable through cumulative public TCR beta family frequency.

Sample: PBMCs. The TCR originated in a human donor in good health (CMV status not recorded). Some clones in this sample may be carry-over from other donors' samples. This chain uses TRBV2 with TRBJ1-5; D possibly corresponds to TRBD1 (6 bases). In DNA, the CDR3 is TGTGCCAGCAGTGGGGGGCGACAGTTCAATCAGCCCCAGCATTTT. It specifies CASSGGRQFNQPQHF.